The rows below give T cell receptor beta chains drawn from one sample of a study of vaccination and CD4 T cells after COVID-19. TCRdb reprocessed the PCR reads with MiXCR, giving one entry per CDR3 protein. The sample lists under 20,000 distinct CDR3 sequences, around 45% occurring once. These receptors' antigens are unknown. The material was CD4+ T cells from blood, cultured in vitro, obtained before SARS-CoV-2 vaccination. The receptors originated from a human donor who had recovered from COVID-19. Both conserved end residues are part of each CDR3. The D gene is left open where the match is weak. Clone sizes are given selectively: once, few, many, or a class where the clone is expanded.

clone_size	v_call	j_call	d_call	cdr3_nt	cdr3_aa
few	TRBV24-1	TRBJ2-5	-	TGTGCCACCAGTGATTCCCAGGGTATCTTCCAAGAGACCCAGTACTTC	CATSDSQGIFQETQYF
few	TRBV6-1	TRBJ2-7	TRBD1	TGTGCCAGCAGTGTTCGACAGGGGGTCAACGAGCAGTACTTC	CASSVRQGVNEQYF
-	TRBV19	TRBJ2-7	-	TGTGCCAGTAGTAAGGCTGGGTCGGCAATCTCCTACGAGCAGTACTTC	CASSKAGSAISYEQYF
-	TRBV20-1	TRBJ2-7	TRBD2	TGCAGTGCTACCGTTAGCGGGTCTGAATTCTACGAGCAGTACTTC	CSATVSGSEFYEQYF
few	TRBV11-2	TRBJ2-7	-	TGTGCCAGCAGCTTGGACATTACATACGAGCAGTACTTC	CASSLDITYEQYF
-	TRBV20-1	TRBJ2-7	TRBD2	TGCAGTGCTAGCTCGATATGGGCAGGACTAGCGGTCTACGAGCAGTACTTC	CSASSIWAGLAVYEQYF
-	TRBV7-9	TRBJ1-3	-	TGTGCCAGCAGCTTATCTTGGACGGACTCTGGAAACACCATATATTTT	CASSLSWTDSGNTIYF
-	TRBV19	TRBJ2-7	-	TGTGCCAGTAGTACCCAGCGGAGCTCCTACGAGCAGTACTTC	CASSTQRSSYEQYF
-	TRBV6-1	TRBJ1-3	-	TGTGCCAGCAGACCTTATGAGAGGGCTGGAAACACCATATATTTT	CASRPYERAGNTIYF
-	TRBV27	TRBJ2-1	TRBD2	TGTGCCAGCAGTCCGGGAGGAAATGAGCAGTTCTTC	CASSPGGNEQFF
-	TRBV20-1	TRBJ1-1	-	TGCAGTGCTAGACCCCCGGGAGGGGGCACTGAAGCTTTCTTT	CSARPPGGGTEAFF
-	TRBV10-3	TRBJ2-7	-	TGTGCCTCAGGGCGCCCCCCTGGCTACGAGCAGTACTTC	CASGRPPGYEQYF
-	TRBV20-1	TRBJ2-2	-	TGCAGTGCTAGAGATGGAGCAGCCGCGAACACCGGGGAGCTGTTTTTT	CSARDGAAANTGELFF
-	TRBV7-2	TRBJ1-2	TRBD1	TGTGCCAGCAGTTTGCAGGGGGACTATGGCTACACCTTC	CASSLQGDYGYTF
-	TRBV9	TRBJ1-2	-	TGTGCCAGCAGCCGTGTTACCGGGACCTCGGGCTACACCTTC	CASSRVTGTSGYTF
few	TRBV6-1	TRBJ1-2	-	TGTGCCAGCAGTAGGGATTCGGTTGCGACGTTAAACTATGGCTACACCTTC	CASSRDSVATLNYGYTF
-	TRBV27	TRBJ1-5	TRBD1	TGTGCCAGCAGTTCCCGGACAGGGGGGCTTTCCAATCAGCCCCAGCATTTT	CASSSRTGGLSNQPQHF
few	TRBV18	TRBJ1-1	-	TGTGCCAGCTCACATGAGGGGCGGACTGAAGCTTTCTTT	CASSHEGRTEAFF
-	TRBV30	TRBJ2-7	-	TGTGCCTGGAAGGGGAAGTCGGTATCCTACGAGCAGTACTTC	CAWKGKSVSYEQYF
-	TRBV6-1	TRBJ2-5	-	TGTGCCAGCAGTGAAAGTGACGATACCTCGGAGACCCAGTACTTC	CASSESDDTSETQYF
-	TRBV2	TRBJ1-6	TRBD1	TGTGCCAGCAGTGACAGGACAGGGCTTGTCATAGTCCACTTT	CASSDRTGLVIVHF
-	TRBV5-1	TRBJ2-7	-	TGCGCCAGCAGCGACGGATCCTACGAGCAGTACTTC	CASSDGSYEQYF
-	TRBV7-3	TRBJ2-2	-	TGTGCCAGCAGCCCTTGGCAGGGAGCCGGGGAGCTGTTTTTT	CASSPWQGAGELFF
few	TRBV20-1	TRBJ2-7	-	TGCAGTGCTATCCGGGACGGAGGCTACGAGCAGTACTTC	CSAIRDGGYEQYF
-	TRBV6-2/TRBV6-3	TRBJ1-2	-	TGTGCCAGCAGTTACGTGTATTCTTCTAACTATGGCTACACCTTC	CASSYVYSSNYGYTF
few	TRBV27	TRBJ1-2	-	TGTGCCAGCGCCCCGGGACACTCAGTGGGTGGCTACACCTTC	CASAPGHSVGGYTF
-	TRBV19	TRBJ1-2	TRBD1	TGTGCCAGTCAGACAGGGCCCGACTATGGCTACACCTTC	CASQTGPDYGYTF
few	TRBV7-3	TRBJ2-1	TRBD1	TGTGCCAGCAGCCTCGCCGGGACAGGTCTACGGGATGAGCAGTTCTTC	CASSLAGTGLRDEQFF
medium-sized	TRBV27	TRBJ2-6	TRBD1	TGTGCCAGCAGGAAGGGACAGGGGGCATCTGGGGCCAACGTCCTGACTTTC	CASRKGQGASGANVLTF
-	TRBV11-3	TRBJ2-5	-	TGTGCCAGCAGCTTACTTCTCCAAGAGACCCAGTACTTC	CASSLLLQETQYF
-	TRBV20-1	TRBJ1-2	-	TGCAGTGCTAGGGTGGGAGGAACGGGTGGCTACACCTTC	CSARVGGTGGYTF
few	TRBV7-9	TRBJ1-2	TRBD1	TGTGCCAGCAGCTTAGACAGGGGGTTTGGTGGCTACACCTTC	CASSLDRGFGGYTF
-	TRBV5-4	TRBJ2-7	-	TGTGCCAGCAGCTTGCGGCCAGAATCCTACGAGCAGTGCTTC	CASSLRPESYEQCF